A selection of T cell receptor beta chains follows, all from one sample in a study of graft-versus-host responses after intestinal transplantation. These receptors lack a known antigen. Sequenced by immunoSEQ multiplex PCR; TCRdb stores in-frame clones only, minus some. The table records tens of thousands of clones, over 85% of them present only once. The material sequenced was unstimulated CD8+ T cells sorted from spleen or lymph node cells, taken before intestinal transplant. Receptor source: a human donor who received an intestinal transplant. CDR3s include the opening cysteine and the closing phenylalanine or tryptophan. The D gene is left open where the match is weak. Some rows mark clone size as missing; the rest say once, few, many or name a class of expanded clone.

v_gene: TRBV2
j_gene: TRBJ1-1
abundance: NA
d_gene: NA
CDR3aa: CANYGTGPNTEAFF
CDR3nt: TGTGCCAACTACGGAACAGGGCCGAACACTGAAGCTTTCTTT

v_gene: TRBV2
j_gene: TRBJ2-1
abundance: NA
d_gene: TRBD2
CDR3aa: CASRNGLAGGNYNEQFF
CDR3nt: TGTGCCAGCAGAAACGGACTAGCGGGGGGTAACTACAATGAGCAGTTCTTC

v_gene: TRBV7-2
j_gene: TRBJ2-3
abundance: NA
d_gene: NA
CDR3aa: CASSLGPGQSTDTQYF
CDR3nt: TGTGCCAGCAGCTTAGGACCAGGACAGAGCACAGATACGCAGTATTTT

v_gene: TRBV30
j_gene: TRBJ2-3
abundance: once
d_gene: TRBD2
CDR3aa: CAWTLAGAGDTQYF
CDR3nt: TGTGCCTGGACTCTAGCGGGGGCTGGAGATACGCAGTATTTT

v_gene: TRBV29-1
j_gene: TRBJ1-1
abundance: NA
d_gene: NA
CDR3aa: CSAVRDGEAFF
CDR3nt: TGCAGCGCTGTCAGGGATGGTGAAGCTTTCTTT

v_gene: TRBV11-2
j_gene: TRBJ1-5
abundance: NA
d_gene: TRBD1
CDR3aa: CASSRTGGADQPQHF
CDR3nt: TGTGCCAGCAGCAGAACAGGGGGCGCGGATCAGCCCCAGCATTTT

v_gene: TRBV7-9
j_gene: TRBJ2-3
abundance: NA
d_gene: NA
CDR3aa: CASSYPDTDTQYF
CDR3nt: TGTGCCAGCAGCTACCCAGACACAGATACGCAGTATTTT

v_gene: TRBV28
j_gene: TRBJ1-3
abundance: few
d_gene: NA
CDR3aa: CASRLSSGNTIYF
CDR3nt: TGTGCCAGCAGGCTGAGCTCTGGAAACACCATATATTTT

v_gene: TRBV5-6
j_gene: TRBJ1-1
abundance: NA
d_gene: NA
CDR3aa: CASSQMTQGFQEAFF
CDR3nt: TGTGCCAGCAGCCAAATGACACAGGGCTTCCAAGAAGCTTTCTTT

v_gene: TRBV9
j_gene: TRBJ2-6
abundance: NA
d_gene: NA
CDR3aa: CASSVGAEPTGGANVLTF
CDR3nt: TGTGCCAGCAGCGTAGGTGCAGAACCAACGGGGGGGGCCAACGTCCTGACTTTC

v_gene: TRBV29-1
j_gene: TRBJ2-1
abundance: few
d_gene: TRBD1
CDR3aa: CSVETPGTEDNEQFF
CDR3nt: TGCAGCGTGGAAACCCCCGGGACAGAGGACAATGAGCAGTTCTTC

v_gene: TRBV9
j_gene: TRBJ2-1
abundance: NA
d_gene: TRBD1
CDR3aa: CASSVEGQGSYNEQFF
CDR3nt: TGTGCCAGCAGCGTAGAGGGACAGGGATCCTACAATGAGCAGTTCTTC

v_gene: TRBV6-5
j_gene: TRBJ2-7
abundance: NA
d_gene: TRBD1
CDR3aa: CASSPGQGAYEQYF
CDR3nt: TGTGCCAGCAGTCCGGGACAGGGGGCCTACGAGCAGTACTTC

v_gene: TRBV16
j_gene: TRBJ2-5
abundance: NA
d_gene: NA
CDR3aa: CASSPIYPSKWLWQYF
CDR3nt: TGTGCCAGCAGCCCTATATACCCTAGCAAGTGGTTATGGCAGTACTTC

v_gene: TRBV27
j_gene: TRBJ2-7
abundance: NA
d_gene: TRBD1
CDR3aa: CASGRQGRNEQYF
CDR3nt: TGTGCCAGCGGACGACAGGGGAGGAACGAGCAGTACTTC

v_gene: TRBV19
j_gene: TRBJ1-5
abundance: NA
d_gene: NA
CDR3aa: CASTNQAAGREPQHF
CDR3nt: TGTGCCAGCACAAACCAGGCGGCAGGGAGGGAGCCCCAGCATTTT

v_gene: TRBV6-1
j_gene: TRBJ2-1
abundance: once
d_gene: NA
CDR3aa: CASSDDKRKYNEQFF
CDR3nt: TGTGCCAGCAGTGATGATAAGAGAAAATACAATGAGCAGTTCTTC

v_gene: TRBV6-5
j_gene: TRBJ2-7
abundance: NA
d_gene: TRBD1
CDR3aa: CASSYSYRGTYEQYF
CDR3nt: TGTGCCAGCAGTTACTCGTACAGGGGAACGTACGAGCAGTACTTC